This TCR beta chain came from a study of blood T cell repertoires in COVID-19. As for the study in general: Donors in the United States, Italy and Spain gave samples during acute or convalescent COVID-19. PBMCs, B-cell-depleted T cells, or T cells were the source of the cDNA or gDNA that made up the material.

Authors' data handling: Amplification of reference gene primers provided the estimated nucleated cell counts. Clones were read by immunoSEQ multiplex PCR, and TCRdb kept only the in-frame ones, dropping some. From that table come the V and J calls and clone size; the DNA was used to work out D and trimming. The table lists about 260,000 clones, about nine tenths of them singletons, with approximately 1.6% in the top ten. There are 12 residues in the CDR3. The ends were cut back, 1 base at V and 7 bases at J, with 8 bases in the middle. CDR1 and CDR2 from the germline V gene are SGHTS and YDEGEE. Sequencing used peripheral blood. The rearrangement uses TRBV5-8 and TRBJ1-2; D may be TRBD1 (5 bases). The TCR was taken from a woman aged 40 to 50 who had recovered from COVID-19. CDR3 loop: CASSLRDSGYTF. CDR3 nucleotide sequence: TGTGCCAGCAGCTTGCGGGACTCTGGCTACACCTTC.